The subject of this entry is one T cell receptor (beta chain). Some clones are missing from TCRdb's copy, which holds only in-frame ones; the method was immunoSEQ multiplex PCR. Of 80,000 or so clones listed, approximately 94% are singletons. The V gene's germline CDR1 is WNHNN and CDR2 SYGVQD (reference sequence). CDR3 length: 14 amino acids. Between the trimmed V and J ends, which lost 3 bases and 0 bases, there was a span of 8 bases. The entry originates in a study of technical replicates of blood from four donors. The material sequenced was T cells isolated from PBMCs. The rearrangement uses TRBV10-1 and TRBJ1-1, with D tentatively TRBD1 (6 bases). The sequence derives from a human donor in good health. For the CDR3, the DNA is TGCGCCAGCAGTGAAGGACAGCTGAACACTGAAGCTTTCTTT. Its protein product is CASSEGQLNTEAFF.